These 4 T cell receptor beta chains came from one sample sequenced in a study of cytomegalovirus exposure and HLA in healthy donors. The PCR contained 60 Vbeta and 13 Jbeta primers. Clones were read by immunoSEQ multiplex PCR, and TCRdb kept only the in-frame ones, dropping some. The data contain about 120,000 clones, around 82% of them seen just once; the ten biggest clones take up around 9.9%. The sequenced sample was PBMCs. All receptors come from a man between 25 and 39 years old in good health and CMV-seropositive.

This clone was counted between two and nine times. This chain links TRBV27 with TRBJ1-2, with D hard to call. The CDR3 consists of 15 residues. The V end lost 5 bases, the J end lost 8 bases, and 21 bases lay between the germline ends. Germline V gene data show CDR1 as MNHEY and CDR2 as SMNVEV (reference sequence). CDR3 in amino acids: CASSNLLGGALGYTF. The CDR3 bases are TGTGCCAGCAGTAACCTCCTCGGAGGAGCTCTGGGCTACACCTTC.

This chain connects TRBV6-5 to TRBJ1-1; D is perhaps TRBD1 (5 bases). CDR3 length: 13 amino acids. The V gene's germline CDR1 is MNHEY and CDR2 SVGAGI. Trimming shortened V by 7 bases and J by 3 bases, and 12 bases separated the two germline ends. The CDR3 DNA follows: TGTGCCAGCACTTTGGGGGAGGACACTGAAGCTTTCTTT. Translated, it gives CASTLGEDTEAFF.

The chain uses TRBV5-1 and TRBJ2-1; D is perhaps TRBD1 (5 bases). Germline CDR1 is SGHRS and CDR2 is YFSETQ. The germline V and J ends were trimmed by 0 bases and 11 bases, with 9 bases remaining between them. The CDR3 covers 12 residues. The CDR3 region is CASSLDRYKQFF. The CDR3 coding sequence is TGCGCCAGCAGCTTGGACAGGTATAAGCAGTTCTTC.

A single count supports this clone. The gene calls are TRBV7-6 and TRBJ1-3, with 7 bases matching TRBD1. The CDR3 spans 17 residues. The germline gives CDR1 SGHVS, CDR2 FNYEAQ. V dropped 1 base and J dropped 0; count of bases not matched to a gene: 6. CDR3 nucleotide sequence: TGTGCCAGCAGCTTAGGGACCACAGGGGTCTCTGGAAACACCATATATTTT. This gives the protein CASSLGTTGVSGNTIYF.